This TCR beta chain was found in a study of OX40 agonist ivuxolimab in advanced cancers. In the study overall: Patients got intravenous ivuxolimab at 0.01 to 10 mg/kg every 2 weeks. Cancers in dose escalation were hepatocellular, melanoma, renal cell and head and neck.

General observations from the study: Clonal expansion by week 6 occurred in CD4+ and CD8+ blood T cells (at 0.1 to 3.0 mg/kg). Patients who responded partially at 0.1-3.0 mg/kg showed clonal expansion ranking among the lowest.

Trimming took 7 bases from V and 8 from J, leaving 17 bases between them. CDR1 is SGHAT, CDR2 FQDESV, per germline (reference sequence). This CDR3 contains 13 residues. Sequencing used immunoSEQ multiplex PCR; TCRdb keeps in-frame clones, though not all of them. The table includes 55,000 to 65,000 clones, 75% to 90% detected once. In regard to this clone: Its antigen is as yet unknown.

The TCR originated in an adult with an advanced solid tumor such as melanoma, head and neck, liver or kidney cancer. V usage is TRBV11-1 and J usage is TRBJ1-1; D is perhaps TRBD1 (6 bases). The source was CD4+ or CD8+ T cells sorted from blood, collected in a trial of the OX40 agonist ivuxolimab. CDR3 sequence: CASTDERGTEAFF. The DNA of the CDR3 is TGTGCCAGCACCGATGAGAGGGGGACAGAAGCTTTCTTT.